This T cell receptor beta chain was sequenced in a study of regulatory T cells in long-lasting Graves disease. Through Arm-PCR of CDR3 regions and iRepertoire HTBI primers, TCR beta libraries were built. MiXCR, run by TCRdb on the multiplex PCR reads, gives a single entry per CDR3 protein. The table has hundreds of thousands of distinct CDR3 sequences, under 20% seen once; the top ten hold under 20%. This clonotype appeared a few times. Its antigen is still unknown. V lost 1 base and J 7 bases, leaving 16 bases between the germline ends. Germline CDR1 is MGHRA and CDR2 is YSYEKL. The CDR3 spans 15 residues. Study-level findings and limits: Patients with persistent disease showed a bias toward TRBV28, TRBJ1-2 and TRBJ2-5.

Regarding time point: newly diagnosed GD, antithyroid drugs for less than 3 months. From PBMCs, RNA was extracted and then used to make the TCR library. Patients were from an endocrinology department in Xi'an, China. This same sample was also part of a study on T cells in Graves' hyperthyroidism and ophthalmopathy.

The rearrangement joins TRBV4-1 to TRBJ1-2; maybe TRBD1 (5 bases). This material consisted of peripheral blood mononuclear cells (PBMCs), taken at new diagnosis, from a patient treated with antithyroid drugs. The clonotype comes from a woman in her twenties or thirties with Graves disease. CDR3 sequence reads: CASSQGEGTAVGYTF. The CDR3 DNA is TGCGCCAGCAGCCAAGGGGAGGGGACCGCGGTTGGCTACACCTTC.